Listed below are T cell receptor beta chains from one sample, sequenced in a study of neoadjuvant anti-PD-1 for oral cavity cancer. The repertoire was sequenced with immunoSEQ multiplex PCR; TCRdb's copy has only in-frame clones and lacks some. The table shows about 6,700 clones, with less than 50% occurring only once. The sample in question was tumor tissue, obtained before nivolumab (anti-PD-1) treatment. These TCRs come from a person between 40 and 85 years old with oral cavity squamous cell carcinoma. The CDR3 runs from the conserved cysteine through the conserved F or W. Fields, in order: D gene, V gene, CDR3 protein. A D gene is named only where the DNA matches it firmly.

d_call: NA; v_call: TRBV6-6; cdr3_aa: CASSPGPYNEQFF
d_call: TRBD2; v_call: TRBV28; cdr3_aa: CASRPGGGTYEQYF
d_call: NA; v_call: TRBV4-3; cdr3_aa: CASSQARTLMNTEAFF
d_call: TRBD1; v_call: TRBV7-6; cdr3_aa: CASSLGPPGTVNGETQYF
d_call: NA; v_call: TRBV2; cdr3_aa: CASRRQEETQYF
d_call: NA; v_call: TRBV10-2; cdr3_aa: CASSPAGGKGGQPQHF
d_call: NA; v_call: TRBV7-2; cdr3_aa: CASSPRGASPDTQYF
d_call: TRBD1; v_call: TRBV30; cdr3_aa: CAWSMTRTGGHYGYTF
d_call: NA; v_call: TRBV10-1; cdr3_aa: CASSETSNQPQHF
d_call: NA; v_call: TRBV6-6; cdr3_aa: CASSAREYTEAFF
d_call: NA; v_call: TRBV2; cdr3_aa: CASSVGGRGSNEKLFF
d_call: TRBD2; v_call: TRBV5-4; cdr3_aa: CASSSGLVGRQTQYF
d_call: NA; v_call: TRBV6-1; cdr3_aa: CASTFYRDNSPLHF
d_call: NA; v_call: TRBV28; cdr3_aa: CASSLQGVFSGANVLTF
d_call: NA; v_call: TRBV6-6; cdr3_aa: CASSYSKYEQFF
d_call: NA; v_call: TRBV28; cdr3_aa: CASTPAGRSDTQYF
d_call: NA; v_call: TRBV7-9; cdr3_aa: CASSLAPASDGYTF
d_call: NA; v_call: TRBV15; cdr3_aa: CATSRDFAGALEQYF
d_call: NA; v_call: TRBV5-1; cdr3_aa: CASSGQGRPYNEQFF
d_call: TRBD1; v_call: TRBV5-1; cdr3_aa: CASSLTGTGMSYNSPLHF
d_call: NA; v_call: TRBV30; cdr3_aa: CAWSATLRGNEKLFF
d_call: NA; v_call: TRBV7-2; cdr3_aa: CASSAAAGNKSPLHF
d_call: TRBD2; v_call: TRBV7-2; cdr3_aa: CASSLGASGGGDTQYF
d_call: NA; v_call: TRBV27; cdr3_aa: CASGPDGPQHF
d_call: TRBD1; v_call: TRBV10-3; cdr3_aa: CAISESETGGTLGRRGNQPQHF
d_call: NA; v_call: TRBV19; cdr3_aa: CASSDRADYYNEQFF
d_call: TRBD1; v_call: TRBV6-5; cdr3_aa: CASSYRQGYGYTF